The 7 T cell receptor beta chains in this list originate from one sample, sequenced in a study of T cells after yellow fever vaccination. MiXCR, applied by TCRdb to the 5' RACE reads, yields one record per CDR3 protein. The sample holds about 500,000 distinct CDR3 sequences, around a sixth seen once. The sample consisted of PBMCs, taken 4 to 6 days after the first yellow fever vaccination. The source of these receptors is a young man who received the YFV17D yellow fever vaccine.

This clonotype was counted only a few times. This rearrangement joins TRBV2 to TRBJ2-1, with D possibly being TRBD1 or TRBD2 (5 bases each). Germline assignment: CDR1 SNHLY and CDR2 FYNNEI. The CDR3 is 11 residues long. Trimming took 7 bases from V and 6 from J, leaving 7 bases between them. The CDR3, as DNA: TGTGCCAGCACAGGGACCAATGAGCAGTTCTTC. Protein sequence: CASTGTNEQFF.

V usage is TRBV2 and J usage is TRBJ1-5; D not resolved. The germline gives CDR1 SNHLY, CDR2 FYNNEI. Trimming left V 5 bases short and J 12 bases short, with 14 bases between. The CDR3 is 12 residues long. CDR3 nucleotide sequence: TGTGCCAGCAGTAATGACGACCCCGGCCAGCATTTT. The encoded protein is CASSNDDPGQHF.

V is TRBV20-1 and J is TRBJ1-2; TRBD1 matches 9 bases. The CDR3 is 14 residues long. Looked up from germline, CDR1 is DFQATT and CDR2 is SNEGSKA (reference sequence). Trimming took 6 bases from V and 5 from J; bases not matched to a gene: 10. The CDR3 DNA is TGCAGTGCAGGATCCCACAGGGGGCGTTATGGCTACACCTTC. Translated, it gives CSAGSHRGRYGYTF.

This clonotype was picked up a small number of times. This chain connects TRBV7-2 to TRBJ1-6; a weak D match, TRBD1 (5 bases). Germline lookup yields CDR1 SGHTA and CDR2 FQGNSA. This CDR3 comprises 12 residues. With 5 bases removed from V and 12 bases from J, the gap between germline ends came to 11 bases. CDR3 DNA: TGTGCCAGCAGCATGCAGGGTATACCCCTCCACTTT. Translation gives CASSMQGIPLHF.

This clonotype was seen a handful of times. The chain has TRBV9 and TRBJ2-1; 11 bases agree with TRBD2. Germline CDR1 is SGDLS and CDR2 is YYNGEE. V lost 3 bases and J lost 8; bases outside the gene matches: 7. The length of the CDR3 is 15 residues. The CDR3 loop is CASSASGTSGYEQFF. The CDR3 bases are TGTGCCAGCAGCGCTAGCGGGACTAGCGGCTATGAGCAGTTCTTC.

The V and J genes are TRBV14 and TRBJ1-3; D uncertain. The CDR3 runs to 15 residues. V was cut by 4 bases and J by 6 bases, with 16 bases left in between. Germline V gene sequence: CDR1 SGHDN, CDR2 FVKESK. The CDR3 sequence: CASSPWASWENTIYF. In DNA, the CDR3 is TGTGCCAGCAGCCCCTGGGCCAGTTGGGAAAACACCATATATTTT.

This chain connects TRBV7-2 to TRBJ1-2; 10 bases line up with TRBD1. Germline CDR1 and CDR2: SGHTA and FQGNSA. The J segment lost 5 bases and the V segment lost 5 bases, leaving 8 bases of the junction unmatched. The CDR3 covers 15 residues. The CDR3 protein is CASSPGTGEGYGYTF. The DNA of the CDR3 is TGTGCCAGCAGCCCCGGGACAGGGGAGGGGTATGGCTACACCTTC.